This TCR beta chain was identified in a study of identical twins. Notes on the study in general: The same donors were not followed; conclusions instead depended on cross-sectional statistical analysis. Potential partial confounding of zero-insertion analyses by invariant MAIT and iNKT cells was noted.

Each donor (without exception) was a healthy Caucasian. A few counts support this clonotype. Antigen unknown. TCRdb called the 5' RACE reads again in MiXCR, with one record for every CDR3 protein. Here the sample spans approximately 500,000 distinct CDR3 sequences, 13% to 15% being singletons. This same sample was also part of a study on yellow fever vaccine responses in identical twins.

Sequencing was done on a sample of CD4+ T cells sorted from blood. The receptor was isolated from a young woman in good health.

The CDR3 protein is CASRSQGGTDTQYF. CDR3 nucleotide sequence: TGTGCCAGCAGGAGTCAGGGAGGCACAGATACGCAGTATTTT. The chain combines TRBV6-1 with TRBJ2-3; perhaps D is TRBD1 or TRBD2 (5 bases each). Trimming pared 6 bases from V and 1 base from J, leaving 11 bases between. This CDR3 comprises 14 residues. The V gene's germline CDR1 is MNHNS and CDR2 SASEGT.